These T cell receptor beta chains were read from a single sample in a study of T cells of healthy individuals. Each CDR3 protein is one row after TCRdb ran MiXCR on the 5' RACE reads. The sample holds about 53,000 distinct CDR3 sequences, about 15% seen once. These receptors came from a human donor in good health. Both conserved end residues are trimmed from each CDR3. D genes are given only for firm matches.

D | V | CDR3
. | TRBV4-1 | ASSQELGIAGGEQF
. | TRBV20-1 | SAPSMTKNIQY
TRBD1 | TRBV5-6 | ASSLEGQGETEAF
. | TRBV5-1 | ASGPNREPYEQY
. | TRBV5-8 | ASSFRGWGTDTQY
TRBD1 | TRBV11-2 | ASSLGGGLYEQY
. | TRBV11-2 | ASSLIQGGNQPQH
. | TRBV4-1 | ASSQVTGSTEAF
. | TRBV9 | ASSVGPSGNEKLF
TRBD2 | TRBV20-1 | SARPVAGGENIQY
. | TRBV9 | ASSASVAKNIQY
TRBD2 | TRBV7-9 | ASSLSEAGRRETQY
. | TRBV4-3 | ASSQKGNEQF
. | TRBV3-1 | ASSQGLAEQY
. | TRBV11-2 | ASSLDYGGFNEQY
TRBD2 | TRBV5-4 | ASSRGGTGRSTGELF
TRBD2 | TRBV20-1 | SARARLLAVSYEQY
. | TRBV7-3 | ASSLTDSYAPFREKLF
TRBD2 | TRBV7-9 | ASSLVLAGSEQY
. | TRBV6-2/TRBV6-3 | ASSPPTEGYT
TRBD1 | TRBV12-3/TRBV12-4 | ASVNRGDYGYT
TRBD1 | TRBV29-1 | SAQRTGKGTEAF
TRBD2 | TRBV29-1 | SGWNGGGMTQY
TRBD2 | TRBV20-1 | SATSGSSYNEQF
. | TRBV11-2 | ASSPRGGVSAYEQY
. | TRBV4-2 | ASSQVPYEQY
. | TRBV20-1 | SARGTAKGETQY
. | TRBV20-1 | SARDLTGSQPQH
TRBD1 | TRBV20-1 | SAKGTGETEAF
. | TRBV27 | ASSLRQTLSTDTQY
TRBD2 | TRBV28 | ASSLSTSGVGELF
. | TRBV5-5 | ASSLGQANYGYT
TRBD2 | TRBV24-1 | ATSDFTGRAGNEQF
. | TRBV10-3 | AISQAGNPKLF
TRBD1 | TRBV6-2/TRBV6-3 | ASTRDRDNSYEQY
. | TRBV5-1 | ASSSGGDTDTQY
. | TRBV7-2 | ASSLNLVEQY
. | TRBV2 | ASVQVGTQY
. | TRBV30 | AWSANTNTEAF
. | TRBV5-1 | ASSFQGGAF
. | TRBV7-2 | ASSQDYSYEQY
TRBD2 | TRBV9 | ASSVAGGGSTDTQY